The 21 T cell receptor beta chains in this list originate from one sample, sequenced in a study of cytomegalovirus exposure and HLA in healthy donors. Amplification used 60 Vbeta primers and 13 Jbeta primers. Profiled with immunoSEQ multiplex PCR; TCRdb holds only in-frame clones, not every one. The data show about 140,000 clones, with over 75% seen just once and 0.45% to 0.55% held by the top ten. Sequences were obtained from PBMCs. These receptors were collected from a woman aged 40 to 50 in good health and CMV-seronegative.

The V and J genes are TRBV10-3 and TRBJ1-1; D unresolved. Germline CDR1 is ENHRY and CDR2 is SYGVKD. This CDR3 comprises 13 residues. Trimming took off 6 bases at V and 1 base at J, with 9 bases between the two ends. This CDR3 reads CAIREQSNTEAFF. DNA of the CDR3: TGTGCCATCAGGGAACAGTCGAACACTGAAGCTTTCTTT.

The J gene is TRBJ2-5, the V gene TRBV25-1; D gene unclear. CDR1 MGHDK and CDR2 SYGVNS come from the germline V gene. This CDR3 comprises 12 residues. V lost 5 bases and J 2 bases, leaving 6 bases between the germline ends. The CDR3 DNA is TGTGCCAGCAGTCAATCACAAGAGACCCAGTACTTC. This encodes CASSQSQETQYF.

V is TRBV5-6 and J is TRBJ2-7; 10 positions agree with TRBD1. Germline values: CDR1 SGHDT, CDR2 YYEEEE. Germline trimming cut 0 bases from V and 8 bases from J; bases unmatched to any gene: 14. This CDR3 comprises 17 residues. Here the CDR3 reads CASSLVVSTGTGVKQYF. The DNA for the CDR3 is TGTGCCAGCAGCTTGGTAGTCTCAACCGGGACAGGGGTCAAGCAGTACTTC. Based on the CDR3 plus reference TRBV5-6 and TRBJ2-7, the full variable domain is DAGVTQSPTHLIKTRGQQVTLRCSPKSGHDTVSWYQQALGQGPQFIFQYYEEEERQRGNFPDRFSGHQFPNYSSELNVNALLLGDSALYLCASSLVVSTGTGVKQYFGPGTRLTVT.

V gene TRBV27 combines with J gene TRBJ1-5; 9 bases map to TRBD1. With V trimmed by 6 bases and J by 5 bases, 5 bases remained unmatched. CDR1 is MNHEY, CDR2 SMNVEV, per germline (reference sequence). The CDR3 has 14 amino acids. The CDR3 DNA reads as TGTGCCAGCAGCCTCCGACAGGGGGATCAGCCCCAGCATTTT. The encoded protein is CASSLRQGDQPQHF.

This clone was observed a single time. The J gene is TRBJ1-5, the V gene TRBV7-8; D uncertain. CDR3 length: 14 residues. V shed 5 bases and J shed 7 bases, with 15 bases lying between them. Germline CDR1 and CDR2: SGHVS and FQNEAQ. CDR3 sequence: CASSHPVAGQPQHF. For the CDR3, the DNA is TGTGCCAGCAGCCATCCGGTGGCGGGCCAGCCCCAGCATTTT. Looking up the rest from reference TRBV7-8 and TRBJ1-5 gives the full variable domain: GAGVSQSPRYKVAKRGQDVALRCDPISGHVSLFWYQQALGQGPEFLTYFQNEAQLDKSGLPSDRFFAERPEGSVSTLKIQRTQQEDSAVYLCASSHPVAGQPQHFGDGTRLSIL.

The chain links TRBV11-3 to TRBJ2-5, with TRBD1 matching 7 bases. The CDR3 has 15 amino acids. V lost 5 bases to trimming and J lost 1 base; unmatched junction nucleotides: 7. Germline V gives CDR1 SGHNT, CDR2 YENEEA. The CDR3 DNA reads as TGTGCCAGCAGCCGACCTCCAGGGGGCCAAGAGACCCAGTACTTC. Encoded protein: CASSRPPGGQETQYF.

The rearrangement joins TRBV7-9 to TRBJ2-3; TRBD2 aligns across 8 bases. J gave up 4 bases and V 2 bases, and 2 bases lay outside the gene matches. Germline V gene lookup returns CDR1 SEHNR and CDR2 FQNEAQ (reference sequence). The CDR3 totals 14 residues. CDR3 sequence: CASSLSGGADTQYF. The CDR3 bases are TGTGCCAGCAGCTTATCGGGAGGGGCAGATACGCAGTATTTT.

The chain links TRBV5-6 to TRBJ2-1; D gene uncertain. CDR3 length: 16 residues. The germline CDR1 and CDR2 sequences are SGHDT and YYEEEE. The V end lost 3 bases, the J end lost 4 bases, and 17 bases lay between the germline ends. The CDR3 DNA is TGTGCCAGCAGCTCGCTAGGCGGAGTACTATACAATGAGCAGTTCTTC. Its protein is CASSSLGGVLYNEQFF.

The chain recombines TRBV4-2 with TRBJ2-7; 7 bases line up with TRBD1. In germline, CDR1 is LGHNA, CDR2 YNFKEQ. There are 14 residues in the CDR3. With V trimmed by 1 base and J by 3 bases, 3 bases remained unmatched. The CDR3 sequence is CASSQGGQSYEQYF. The CDR3 coding sequence is TGTGCCAGCAGCCAAGGGGGACAGAGCTACGAGCAGTACTTC.

The J gene is TRBJ2-5, the V gene TRBV2, with 7 nucleotides matching TRBD1. CDR3 length: 15 residues. Germline values: CDR1 SNHLY, CDR2 FYNNEI. The V segment lost 0 bases and the J segment 2 bases; nucleotides outside the gene matches: 3. The CDR3 reads CASSEARGWQETQYF. In DNA form, the CDR3 reads TGTGCCAGCAGTGAAGCCAGGGGGTGGCAAGAGACCCAGTACTTC. The whole variable domain, filled in from reference TRBV2 and TRBJ2-5, reads EPEVTQTPSHQVTQMGQEVILRCVPISNHLYFYWYRQILGQKVEFLVSFYNNEISEKSEIFDDQFSVERPDGSNFTLKIRSTKLEDSAMYFCASSEARGWQETQYFGPGTRLLVL.

This chain uses TRBV7-9 with TRBJ2-1; possible D gene TRBD2, 6 bases. V lost 3 bases and J lost 7, with 10 bases in between. The CDR3 length is 13 residues. Germline values: CDR1 SEHNR, CDR2 FQNEAQ (reference sequence). The CDR3 sequence: CASSFSSGNEQFF. As DNA, the CDR3 is TGTGCCAGCAGCTTCTCCAGCGGGAATGAGCAGTTCTTC. The whole variable domain, filled in from reference TRBV7-9 and TRBJ2-1, reads DTGVSQNPRHKITKRGQNVTFRCDPISEHNRLYWYRQTLGQGPEFLTYFQNEAQLEKSRLLSDRFSAERPKGSFSTLEIQRTEQGDSAMYLCASSFSSGNEQFFGPGTRLTVL.

This rearrangement joins TRBV11-2 to TRBJ2-7, with TRBD2 identical over 7 bases. This CDR3 comprises 12 residues. Germline CDR1 reads SGHAT; CDR2 reads FQNNGV. V lost 5 bases, J lost 4 bases, and 2 bases stayed unmatched. Here the CDR3 reads CASSDGGYEQYF. CDR3 DNA: TGTGCCAGCAGCGACGGGGGGTACGAGCAGTACTTC.

The rearrangement uses TRBV5-6 and TRBJ2-6; 7 bases fit TRBD1. V shed 5 bases, J shed 0 bases, and the junction held 8 bases outside the gene matches. The V gene's germline CDR1 is SGHDT and CDR2 YYEEEE. The CDR3 consists of 17 residues. CDR3 region: CASRPGQTYSGANVLTF. CDR3 nucleotides: TGTGCCAGCAGGCCGGGACAGACTTACTCTGGGGCCAACGTCCTGACTTTC.

The chain carries TRBV5-5 and TRBJ2-7; D is possibly TRBD2 (5 bases). The V gene's germline CDR1 is SGHKS and CDR2 YYEKEE (reference sequence). Trimming removed 1 base from V and 3 bases from J, with 14 bases in between. This CDR3 region has 15 residues. CDR3: CASSLSDPGGYEQYF. The CDR3 DNA follows: TGTGCCAGCAGCTTGTCGGACCCCGGAGGCTACGAGCAGTACTTC.

The chain carries TRBV9 and TRBJ2-1; 11 bases map to TRBD2. V lost 3 bases to trimming and J lost 0 bases; unmatched junction nucleotides: 2. The germline gives CDR1 SGDLS, CDR2 YYNGEE. This CDR3 has 16 residues. In nucleotides, the CDR3 is TGTGCCAGCAGCGACACTAGCGGGAGCTCCTACAATGAGCAGTTCTTC. It codes for CASSDTSGSSYNEQFF. The variable domain in full, completed from reference TRBV9 and TRBJ2-1, reads DSGVTQTPKHLITATGQRVTLRCSPRSGDLSVYWYQQSLDQGLQFLIQYYNGEERAKGNILERFSAQQFPDLHSELNLSSLELGDSALYFCASSDTSGSSYNEQFFGPGTRLTVL.

This clone was observed a handful of times. The rearrangement joins TRBV6-6 to TRBJ1-1; no clear D gene. V lost 8 bases and J 4 bases, leaving 5 bases between the germline ends. This CDR3 region has 10 residues. CDR1 is MNHNY and CDR2 is SVGAGI in the germline V gene (reference sequence). CDR3 DNA: TGTGCCAGCGGCAGCACTGAAGCTTTCTTT. Encoded protein: CASGSTEAFF.

The chain links TRBV29-1 to TRBJ2-5; 10 positions agree with TRBD1. With V trimmed by 8 bases and J by 5 bases, 8 bases remained unmatched. CDR3 length: 13 amino acids. CDR1 SQVTM and CDR2 ANQGSEA come from the germline V gene. CDR3 nucleotide sequence: TGCAGCTTAAGACAGGGGGCGGGGGAGACCCAGTACTTC. Protein: CSLRQGAGETQYF. Together with reference TRBV29-1 and TRBJ2-5, the CDR3 gives the full variable domain: SAVISQKPSRDICQRGTSLTIQCQVDSQVTMMFWYRQQPGQSLTLIATANQGSEATYESGFVIDKFPISRPNLTFSTLTVSNMSPEDSSIYLCSLRQGAGETQYFGPGTRLLVL.

This chain connects TRBV10-3 to TRBJ2-7; weak D call: TRBD1 (6 bases). Germline CDR1 ENHRY, CDR2 SYGVKD. V was shortened by 8 bases and J by 2 bases, with 19 bases between the two germline ends. This CDR3 has 15 residues. The CDR3 region has the DNA TGTGCCATCGGCGGACAGTCGTCATTGACCTACGAGCAGTACTTC. Its translation is CAIGGQSSLTYEQYF.

The genes are TRBV7-9 and TRBJ2-3; 10 positions match TRBD2. This CDR3 spans 15 amino acids. V was pared by 8 bases and J by 1 base, with 6 bases of the junction left unmatched. Germline-derived CDR1 and CDR2 are SEHNR and FQNEAQ (reference sequence). The CDR3 spells CASGSGTSGTDTQYF. CDR3 nucleotides: TGTGCCAGCGGGTCCGGGACTAGCGGCACAGATACGCAGTATTTT.

The rearrangement uses TRBV7-8 and TRBJ2-6; a weak D match, TRBD1 (6 bases). The CDR3 is made up of 17 amino acids. CDR1 and CDR2 (germline): SGHVS, FQNEAQ. V was shortened by 1 base and J by 2 bases, with 12 bases between the two germline ends. The CDR3 DNA follows: TGTGCCAGCAGCTTAGGAGGGGGAACGGCTGGGGCCAACGTCCTGACTTTC. Amino acid sequence: CASSLGGGTAGANVLTF. The complete variable domain, with remaining parts taken from reference TRBV7-8 and TRBJ2-6, reads GAGVSQSPRYKVAKRGQDVALRCDPISGHVSLFWYQQALGQGPEFLTYFQNEAQLDKSGLPSDRFFAERPEGSVSTLKIQRTQQEDSAVYLCASSLGGGTAGANVLTFGAGSRLTVL.

A remark on this clone: The junction does not match germline at one end; this may be a read error. V is TRBV7-9 and J is TRBJ1-1; 9 nucleotides match TRBD1. The CDR3 covers 14 residues. Germline CDR1 SEHNR, CDR2 FQNEAQ (reference sequence). The CDR3 sequence: CSSTSDRGTTEAFF. CDR3 nucleotides: TGTTCCAGCACCTCAGACAGGGGGACCACTGAAGCTTTCTTT.